The 25 T cell receptor beta chains presented below share a single source sample, sequenced in a study of control samples from healthy donors and cancer patients. Sequencing was performed with immunoSEQ multiplex PCR; in TCRdb, only in-frame clones are kept and a portion is missing. The repertoire consists of under 200,000 clones, with almost 90% occurring once and the leading ten covering roughly 5%. The specimen sequenced was blood. These receptors originate from a woman in her twenties or thirties in good health.

The rearrangement links TRBV2 to TRBJ2-3; 13 nucleotides line up with TRBD2. CDR3 length: 17 residues. The germline gives CDR1 SNHLY, CDR2 FYNNEI. Germline trimming cut 2 bases from V and 12 bases from J; bases unmatched to any gene: 14. The CDR3 loop is CASSEPGTSGVRGPQYF. Here the CDR3 DNA reads TGTGCCAGCAGTGAACCCGGGACTAGCGGGGTAAGGGGGCCACAGTATTTT.

This rearrangement joins TRBV7-8 to TRBJ1-1; 9 nucleotides align to TRBD1. The germline V gene encodes CDR1 SGHVS and CDR2 FQNEAQ. J lost 3 bases, V lost 7 bases, and 12 bases had no gene match. The CDR3 extends over 16 amino acids. DNA of the CDR3: TGTGCCAGCACCCCCAACAGGGGGCTTAGGGACACTGAAGCTTTCTTT. Translated: CASTPNRGLRDTEAFF.

The CDR3 region is CATSDPSEAVNEQYF. In DNA form, the CDR3 reads TGTGCCACCAGTGATCCATCCGAGGCGGTTAACGAGCAGTACTTC. The chain has TRBV24-1 and TRBJ2-7; no firm D call. Germline V gives CDR1 KGHDR, CDR2 SFDVKD. Trimming shortened V by 3 bases and J by 5 bases, and 16 bases separated the two germline ends. The CDR3 spans 15 residues.

The V and J genes are TRBV19 and TRBJ2-3, with D perhaps being TRBD1 or TRBD2 (5 bases each). Germline V lookup: CDR1 LNHDA, CDR2 SQIVND (reference sequence). The V and J ends lost 6 bases and 10 bases respectively, with 14 bases between them. The CDR3 runs to 12 residues. The CDR3 region has the DNA TGTGCCAGTAGGAACATACCGGGGCCGCAGTATTTT. As protein: CASRNIPGPQYF.

Concerning this clone: The sample has other DNA sequences that encode this CDR3 too. This chain links TRBV4-1 with TRBJ1-5; D remains ambiguous. The V end was cut by 1 base, the J end by 3 bases, with 4 bases between. The CDR3 spans 13 residues. The germline CDR1 and CDR2 sequences are MGHRA and YSYEKL. This CDR3 is CASSQGANQPQHF. For the CDR3, the DNA is TGCGCCAGCAGCCAAGGGGCCAATCAGCCCCAGCATTTT.

This clone has just one count. The J gene is TRBJ1-1, the V gene TRBV4-2; 7 bases are shared with TRBD1. The germline V gene encodes CDR1 LGHNA and CDR2 YNFKEQ. CDR3 length: 15 amino acids. The J segment lost 8 bases and the V segment lost 0 bases, leaving 9 bases of the junction unmatched. The CDR3 is CASSQDRATGWEAFF. CDR3 in DNA: TGTGCCAGCAGCCAAGATCGGGCGACAGGGTGGGAAGCTTTCTTT.

This clone appeared a few times. The J gene is TRBJ2-3, the V gene TRBV24-1; no reliable D call. CDR1 is KGHDR, CDR2 SFDVKD, per germline. V was pared by 1 base and J by 0 bases, with 4 bases between. There are 14 residues in the CDR3. The CDR3 DNA sequence: TGTGCCACCAGTGATTTTTCGAGCACAGATACGCAGTATTTT. Its protein is CATSDFSSTDTQYF.

The chain employs TRBV27 and TRBJ2-6; 7 positions match TRBD1. With 7 bases clipped from V and 4 bases from J, the junction kept 10 bases outside the gene matches. This CDR3 region has 16 residues. Germline-derived CDR1 and CDR2 are MNHEY and SMNVEV (reference sequence). The CDR3 nucleotides read TGTGCCAGCAAAGGGGCAGGGGGAGCGGGGGCCAACGTCCTGACTTTC. Residues: CASKGAGGAGANVLTF.

The chain employs TRBV4-1 and TRBJ1-1; TRBD1 might be the D (6 bases). CDR3 length: 14 amino acids. Germline V CDR1 and CDR2: MGHRA, YSYEKL. V dropped 4 bases and J dropped 0 bases, with 9 bases sitting between them. The CDR3 DNA sequence: TGCGCCAGCAGCCCAGGGACATTGAACACTGAAGCTTTCTTT. Protein product: CASSPGTLNTEAFF.

This rearrangement joins TRBV3-1 (or the pseudogene TRBV3-2) to TRBJ2-3; 9 bases are a match to TRBD1. V shed 0 bases, J shed 5 bases, and the junction held 3 bases outside the gene matches. CDR1 is LGHDT and CDR2 is YNNKEL in the germline V gene (reference sequence). This CDR3 comprises 15 residues. The CDR3 DNA follows: TGTGCCAGCAGCCAAGATAACAGGGGGCTAGATACGCAGTATTTT. It encodes CASSQDNRGLDTQYF.

The chain employs TRBV28 and TRBJ2-7; 8 nucleotides match TRBD2. After removal of 5 bases from V and 3 bases from J, the junction contained 6 bases not matched to a gene. The CDR3 consists of 14 residues. Germline V gives CDR1 MDHEN, CDR2 SYDVKM. The CDR3 spells CASSRSGRGYEQYF. CDR3 nucleotides: TGTGCCAGCAGTCGAAGCGGGAGAGGCTACGAGCAGTACTTC.

V and J are TRBV5-4 and TRBJ1-4, with D possibly TRBD1 on 6 matching bases. Per germline, CDR1 SGHNT and CDR2 YYREEE (reference sequence). This CDR3 is 15 amino acids long. Trimming stripped 0 bases from V and 5 bases from J, with 11 bases between. CDR3 residues: CASSLGGTLNEKLFF. The DNA for the CDR3 is TGTGCCAGCAGCTTGGGCGGGACACTCAATGAAAAACTGTTTTTT. Using reference TRBV5-4 and TRBJ1-4 for the parts outside the CDR3, the full variable domain is ETGVTQSPTHLIKTRGQQVTLRCSSQSGHNTVSWYQQALGQGPQFIFQYYREEENGRGNFPPRFSGLQFPNYSSELNVNALELDDSALYLCASSLGGTLNEKLFFGSGTQLSVL.

This rearrangement joins TRBV30 to TRBJ1-5; 10 nucleotides line up with TRBD1. The trim removed 2 bases at V and 6 bases at J, leaving 7 bases unmatched. Looked up from germline, CDR1 is GTSNPN and CDR2 is SVGIG (reference sequence). The CDR3 runs to 15 residues. The CDR3 loop is CAWSKTGGAGQPQHF. As DNA, the CDR3 is TGTGCCTGGAGTAAGACAGGGGGCGCGGGTCAGCCCCAGCATTTT.

This chain joins TRBV7-2 and TRBJ2-5; D call uncertain. V was shortened by 1 base and J by 2 bases, with 11 bases between the two germline ends. Germline CDR1 and CDR2: SGHTA and FQGNSA. The CDR3 runs to 15 residues. The CDR3 loop reads CASSLGPAQQETQYF. The DNA of the CDR3 is TGTGCCAGCAGCTTAGGGCCGGCCCAACAAGAGACCCAGTACTTC.

The chain carries TRBV24-1 and TRBJ2-1; 10 nucleotides align to TRBD2. With V trimmed by 0 bases and J by 4 bases, 2 bases remained unmatched. Germline V lookup: CDR1 KGHDR, CDR2 SFDVKD. The CDR3 is 16 residues long. The chain's CDR3 is CATSDLAAGGYNEQFF. The CDR3 nucleotides are TGTGCCACCAGTGATTTGGCAGCGGGAGGGTACAATGAGCAGTTCTTC.

The V and J genes are TRBV15 and TRBJ1-2; 7 bases are shared with TRBD1. The germline gives CDR1 LNHNV, CDR2 YYDKDF (reference sequence). With 5 bases clipped from V and 0 bases from J, the junction kept 9 bases outside the gene matches. CDR3 length equals 16 residues. CDR3 residues: CATSRDGQEANYGYTF. CDR3 coding DNA: TGTGCCACCAGCCGGGATGGACAGGAAGCTAACTATGGCTACACCTTC. Full variable domain (rest looked up from reference TRBV15 and TRBJ1-2): DAMVIQNPRYQVTQFGKPVTLSCSQTLNHNVMYWYQQKSSQAPKLLFHYYDKDFNNEADTPDNFQSRRPNTSFCFLDIRSPGLGDTAMYLCATSRDGQEANYGYTFGSGTRLTVV.

The rearrangement joins TRBV6-5 to TRBJ2-1; D possibly corresponds to TRBD2 (7 bases). V lost 6 bases and J 14 bases, leaving 14 bases between the germline ends. Germline loops: CDR1 MNHEY, CDR2 SVGAGI. The CDR3 sequence is 11 residues long. The CDR3 loop is CASRAEGGEFF. As DNA, the CDR3 is TGTGCCAGCAGAGCCGAGGGGGGGGAGTTCTTC.

The chain carries TRBV6-5 and TRBJ2-3; D is unresolved. V lost 4 bases and J lost 4, with 9 bases in between. The germline V gene encodes CDR1 MNHEY and CDR2 SVGAGI. The CDR3 has 13 amino acids. Written as DNA, the CDR3 is TGTGCCAGCAGTTTTTTCGTCGCAGATACGCAGTATTTT. This gives the protein CASSFFVADTQYF.

In this sample, this clone turned up a few times. The chain is built from TRBV7-9 and TRBJ1-5; unclear D gene. V was shortened by 1 base and J by 5 bases, with 6 bases between the two germline ends. The CDR3 has 13 residues. Per the germline V gene, CDR1 is SEHNR and CDR2 is FQNEAQ (reference sequence). The CDR3 spells CASSLGSDQPQHF. The DNA of the CDR3 is TGTGCCAGCAGCTTAGGATCGGATCAGCCCCAGCATTTT.

This chain connects TRBV30 to TRBJ2-3; possibly TRBD2 for D (6 bases). Trimming removed 3 bases from V and 1 base from J, with 14 bases in between. Germline CDR1 GTSNPN, CDR2 SVGIG (reference sequence). The CDR3 covers 15 residues. CDR3 in DNA: TGTGCCTGGAGACCCGCGGGAAAAGGCACAGATACGCAGTATTTT. It is translated as CAWRPAGKGTDTQYF.

This chain uses TRBV5-1 with TRBJ1-2; D may be TRBD1 (6 bases). V was cut by 4 bases and J by 8 bases, with 12 bases left in between. This CDR3 spans 12 amino acids. Germline CDR1 SGHRS, CDR2 YFSETQ. DNA of the CDR3: TGCGCCAGCAGCCGGACAGAAAGCGGCTACACCTTC. Protein product: CASSRTESGYTF.

J is TRBJ2-2 and V is TRBV2; D not certain. Trimming stripped 6 bases from V and 5 bases from J, with 10 bases between. From germline, CDR1 is SNHLY and CDR2 FYNNEI. The CDR3 length is 13 residues. In DNA form, the CDR3 reads TGTGCCAGCAGAGGGATGGGAACCGGGGAGCTGTTTTTT. It specifies CASRGMGTGELFF.

The chain employs TRBV27 and TRBJ1-1; unclear D gene. Germline V gives CDR1 MNHEY, CDR2 SMNVEV (reference sequence). Trimming shortened V by 4 bases and J by 7 bases, and 10 bases separated the two germline ends. This CDR3 is 12 amino acids long. The CDR3 loop reads CASSSGRREAFF. CDR3 sequence (DNA): TGTGCCAGCAGTTCCGGGCGGCGTGAAGCTTTCTTT.

The rearrangement joins TRBV4-1 to TRBJ1-4, with no clear D. The V end was cut by 1 base, the J end by 7 bases, with 16 bases between. The germline CDR1 and CDR2 sequences are MGHRA and YSYEKL. This CDR3 comprises 16 residues. The CDR3 reads CASSQGSAIPGEKLFF. The CDR3 DNA follows: TGCGCCAGCAGCCAAGGGAGCGCCATTCCCGGTGAAAAACTGTTTTTT.

Only a few counts were recorded for this clone. The chain is built from TRBV11-2 and TRBJ2-1, with 10 bases aligning to TRBD2. The CDR3 covers 15 residues. The germline V gene has CDR1 SGHAT and CDR2 FQNNGV. Germline trimming cut 5 bases from V and 2 bases from J; bases unmatched to any gene: 3. CDR3 coding DNA: TGTGCCAGCAGCCAACTAGCGGGGCCCTACAATGAGCAGTTCTTC. Its translation is CASSQLAGPYNEQFF. Full variable domain (remainder filled in from reference TRBV11-2 and TRBJ2-1): EAGVAQSPRYKIIEKRQSVAFWCNPISGHATLYWYQQILGQGPKLLIQFQNNGVVDDSQLPKDRFSAERLKGVDSTLKIQPAKLEDSAVYLCASSQLAGPYNEQFFGPGTRLTVL.